This T cell receptor (beta chain) was recovered during a study of spatial heterogeneity in lung cancer. Regarding the study as a whole: Blood contained ubiquitous expanded tumor TCRs more at resection than at follow-up.

Time point of the sample: sample taken at primary tumor resection. There were 65 or so donors, all of them untreated patients with early-stage non-small cell lung cancer. This clonotype was found a few times. What it recognizes is unknown. V lost 6 bases to trimming and J lost 7 bases; unmatched junction nucleotides: 8. This CDR3 region has 13 residues. Germline CDR1 reads SNHLY; CDR2 reads FYNNEI. One entry per CDR3 protein results from TCRdb running MiXCR on the 5' RACE reads. The table shows approximately 25,000 distinct CDR3 sequences, with 7% occurring only once. The material was PBMCs, obtained at surgery. The source of this sequence is a male donor with early-stage non-small cell lung cancer. The chain employs TRBV2 and TRBJ1-1; TRBD1 aligns across 7 bases. CDR3 nucleotide sequence: TGTGCCAGCAGAGACAGGGCCTCCTTTGAAGCTTTCTTT. Its protein product is CASRDRASFEAFF. The whole variable domain, remainder taken from reference TRBV2 and TRBJ1-1, is EPEVTQTPSHQVTQMGQEVILRCVPISNHLYFYWYRQILGQKVEFLVSFYNNEISEKSEIFDDQFSVERPDGSNFTLKIRSTKLEDSAMYFCASRDRASFEAFFGQGTRLTVV.